The sequence of this TCR beta chain was determined in a study of patients and donors after allogeneic stem cell transplantation. TCRdb analysed the RT-PCR reads with MiXCR anew, one entry per CDR3 protein. The sample holds under 200,000 distinct CDR3 sequences; roughly 31% are singletons and the top ten take 3.2%. The CDR3 contains 14 residues. Germline assignment: CDR1 SGHTA and CDR2 FQGNSA. The V end was cut by 2 bases, the J end by 1 base, with 8 bases between. J is TRBJ1-1 and V is TRBV7-2; a weak D match, TRBD1 (5 bases). Sequenced material: blood, either unsorted or a sorted T cell fraction (not recorded which). The clonotype originates from a human donor who was either an allogeneic HSCT recipient or a stem cell or donor lymphocyte infusion donor (not recorded which). It is not recorded whose cells these are; they may come from a transplant donor. The chain's CDR3 is CASSLLGRNTEAFF. The CDR3 nucleotides read TGTGCCAGCAGCTTACTGGGGCGGAACACTGAAGCTTTCTTT.